Listed here is a single T cell receptor beta chain. Its antigen remains unidentified. The CDR3 runs to 14 residues. From germline, CDR1 is MDHEN and CDR2 SYDVKM. Trimming cost V 8 bases and J 5 bases, with 15 bases left between them. The data were taken from a study of siplizumab effects on memory and regulatory T cells. Study-level findings and limits: Tracing alloreactive clones into unstimulated subsets worked for only a minor fraction of them. Proliferating clones, CD4+ or CD8+, lacked an assignable naive or memory phenotype in roughly 75-96% of cases. The alloresponse seemed to draw substantially on naive T cells, which appeared more diverse than memory cells.

TCRdb keeps only in-frame clones here, not all; method: immunoSEQ multiplex PCR. The repertoire holds about 97,000 clones, with about nine tenths as singletons. The rearrangement joins TRBV28 to TRBJ1-4, with D tentatively TRBD1 (5 bases). Material for sequencing was non-Treg CD4+ T cells sorted from blood. This receptor was obtained from a human donor in good health. CDR3 nucleotides: TGTGCCAGCGGCACTGGGACGGGGAATGAAAAACTGTTTTTT. This codes for CASGTGTGNEKLFF.